This T cell receptor (beta chain) was documented in a study of shared clonotypes between healthy human individuals. Study background: Per-donor plates numbered three CD4 naive, three CD4 memory, two CD8 naive and one CD8 memory.

Sequencing was performed with immunoSEQ multiplex PCR; in TCRdb, only in-frame clones are kept and a portion is missing. The sample gives some 1,900,000 clones, about 95% of which show up once; approximately 1% is in the top ten. Note on this clone: The target antigen is unknown. At the DNA level, this CDR3 is encoded by other sequences in the same sample as well.

Notes on the study in general: Naive subsets generally had larger estimated richness than memory subsets. Generation probability values for non-shared clonotypes were lower than those for clonotypes shared by all four donors.

CDR3 size: 15 residues. Germline-derived CDR1 and CDR2 are GTSNPN and SVGIG (reference sequence). After removal of 4 bases from V and 0 bases from J, the junction contained 5 bases not matched to a gene. Naive CD8 cells, CD45RO-negative and positively selected for CCR7, excluded terminally differentiated effector memory CD45RA+ cells. The specimen sequenced was naive CD8+ T cells sorted from blood. The V call is TRBV30, the J call TRBJ2-3, with 9 bases that match TRBD2. The TCR originated in a man aged 18 to 35 in good health. The CDR3 DNA sequence: TGTGCCTGGACTAGCGGGGCAAGCAGCACAGATACGCAGTATTTT. Translating gives CAWTSGASSTDTQYF.